These 9 T cell receptor beta chains were sequenced from one sample in a study of breast tumors, draining lymph nodes, adjacent tissues. TCRdb independently ran MiXCR on the multiplex PCR reads; one entry per CDR3 protein. The data show 14,000 to 15,000 distinct CDR3 sequences, around 47% seen once. The specimen sequenced was tumor-adjacent breast tissue. Source of these receptors: a female donor with breast cancer. Some clones in this sample may be carry-over from other donors' samples.

At least ten counts were recorded for this clonotype. The V call is TRBV2, the J call TRBJ2-3, with D perhaps TRBD2 (6 bases). This CDR3 is 14 amino acids long. Trimming shortened V by 4 bases and J by 1 base, and 9 bases separated the two germline ends. Germline assignment: CDR1 SNHLY and CDR2 FYNNEI. The CDR3 region has the DNA TGTGCCAGCAGTGCGGCTAGCGGCACAGATACGCAGTATTTT. It is translated as CASSAASGTDTQYF.

There are many counts of this clonotype. The genes are TRBV25-1 and TRBJ2-3; no definite D call. The CDR3 contains 12 residues. CDR1 is MGHDK and CDR2 is SYGVNS in the germline V gene. Trimming pared 3 bases from V and 4 bases from J, leaving 5 bases between. This chain's CDR3 is CASSEYADTQYF. The CDR3 bases are TGTGCCAGCAGTGAGTACGCAGATACGCAGTATTTT.

This chain joins TRBV7-9 and TRBJ2-7, with D maybe TRBD2 (5 bases). Trimming removed 1 base at V and 2 bases at J, with 12 bases between. CDR3 length: 15 amino acids. The V gene's germline CDR1 is SEHNR and CDR2 FQNEAQ (reference sequence). CDR3 nucleotides: TGTGCCAGCAGCTTAGGGGAGAGGAAGGCCTACGAGCAGTACTTC. Translated, it gives CASSLGERKAYEQYF.

This clonotype was detected many times. The J gene is TRBJ2-5, the V gene TRBV20-1; a possible D gene is TRBD1 (5 bases). Trimming took 6 bases from V and 5 from J, leaving 22 bases between them. CDR1 DFQATT and CDR2 SNEGSKA come from the germline V gene (reference sequence). This CDR3 is built from 15 residues. CDR3 DNA sequence: TGCAGTGCGCCTAACCACCAGGGATCCGGGGAGACCCAGTACTTC. Protein: CSAPNHQGSGETQYF.

The CDR3 DNA follows: TGTGCCAGCAGCCAAGATCTCCAGGGTAACTACAATGAGCAGTTCTTC. It yields the protein CASSQDLQGNYNEQFF. J is TRBJ2-1 and V is TRBV4-2; D possibly corresponds to TRBD1 (5 bases). V gave up 0 bases and J gave up 3 bases, with 12 bases separating them. Germline CDR1 reads LGHNA; CDR2 reads YNFKEQ. The length of the CDR3 is 16 residues.

The V call is TRBV20-1, the J call TRBJ1-5; 12 nucleotides agree with TRBD1. The CDR3 covers 15 residues. The germline CDR1 and CDR2 sequences are DFQATT and SNEGSKA (reference sequence). With 4 bases clipped from V and 6 bases from J, the junction kept 7 bases outside the gene matches. The chain's CDR3 is CSAKPGQGAGQPQHF. CDR3 bases: TGCAGTGCTAAACCGGGACAGGGGGCCGGTCAGCCCCAGCATTTT.

This clonotype is labeled as medium-sized (0.01 to 0.1%). The chain combines TRBV7-9 with TRBJ2-1, with 9 bases aligning to TRBD2. V was clipped by 2 bases and J by 5 bases; unmatched bases: 4. The germline gives CDR1 SEHNR, CDR2 FQNEAQ (reference sequence). This CDR3 has 15 amino acids. The CDR3 region is CASSLIIAGDNEQFF. CDR3 nucleotide sequence: TGTGCCAGCAGCTTAATTATAGCGGGGGACAATGAGCAGTTCTTC.

This clonotype occurred many times. V and J are TRBV3-1 and TRBJ1-4; maybe TRBD1 (6 bases). The ends were cut back, 4 bases at V and 0 bases at J, with 21 bases in the middle. Germline lookup yields CDR1 LGHDT and CDR2 YNNKEL (reference sequence). This CDR3 is 19 amino acids long. CDR3 residues: CASSLYGSPGATTNEKLFF. The CDR3 coding sequence is TGTGCCAGCAGCCTTTATGGTAGTCCGGGGGCGACAACTAATGAAAAACTGTTTTTT.

The V call is TRBV15, the J call TRBJ2-3, with 7 bases that match TRBD2. The CDR3 is 15 residues long. CDR1 and CDR2 (germline): LNHNV, YYDKDF (reference sequence). The V gene end was trimmed by 1 base and the J gene end by 2 bases; junction bases not matched to a gene: 3. This chain's CDR3 is CATSRVGGTTDTQYF. The CDR3 nucleotides are TGTGCCACCAGCAGAGTGGGGGGGACCACAGATACGCAGTATTTT.